This TCR beta chain derives from a study of control samples from healthy donors and cancer patients. V gave up 5 bases and J gave up 7 bases, with 18 bases separating them. This CDR3 has 14 amino acids. CDR1 is SGHRS, CDR2 YFSETQ, per germline. Using immunoSEQ multiplex PCR, the repertoire was profiled, and TCRdb retains in-frame clones only, with some absent. Altogether roughly 450,000 clones are present, around nine tenths being singletons, with the ten largest covering 5.5% to 8%. The receptor's source is a man aged 35 to 55 with head and neck cancer. V gene TRBV5-1 combines with J gene TRBJ1-2; a possible D gene is TRBD1 (6 bases). Sequencing used PBMCs. In DNA, the CDR3 is TGCGCCAGCAGTTCGACAGGTGGTTGGTTTGGCTACACCTTC. Translating gives CASSSTGGWFGYTF.